The 13 T cell receptor beta chains below were found in one sample sequenced in a study of cytomegalovirus exposure and HLA in healthy donors. PCR was performed using 60 Vbeta and 13 Jbeta primers. The assay was immunoSEQ multiplex PCR, and TCRdb's table has in-frame clones only and misses some. In the table there are about 93,000 clones, about four fifths of which are singletons. The sample was PBMCs. Source of these receptors: a young man in good health and CMV-seronegative.

The chain recombines TRBV5-1 with TRBJ1-4, with D unresolved. Germline assignment: CDR1 SGHRS and CDR2 YFSETQ. V shed 0 bases and J shed 4 bases, with 7 bases lying between them. This CDR3 is 14 amino acids long. The CDR3, as DNA: TGCGCCAGCAGCTTGGCGTGGCTTAATGAAAAACTGTTTTTT. Translation gives CASSLAWLNEKLFF.

The rearrangement joins TRBV7-6 to TRBJ2-2; 10 positions match TRBD2. The V segment lost 0 bases and the J segment 0 bases; nucleotides outside the gene matches: 7. The CDR3 spans 19 residues. The V gene's germline CDR1 is SGHVS and CDR2 FNYEAQ. The CDR3 here is CASSLAPTTSGANTGELFF. The CDR3 DNA is TGTGCCAGCAGCTTAGCCCCTACCACTAGCGGGGCGAACACCGGGGAGCTGTTTTTT.

The rearrangement uses TRBV7-2 and TRBJ2-1, with D perhaps matching TRBD1 (6 bases). Germline lookup yields CDR1 SGHTA and CDR2 FQGNSA. Trimming shortened V by 1 base and J by 0 bases, and 13 bases separated the two germline ends. The CDR3 spans 17 residues. CDR3 in DNA: TGTGCCAGCAGCTTAGAACAGGGTTTCGGCTCCTACAATGAGCAGTTCTTC. Translating it yields CASSLEQGFGSYNEQFF.

This clone was counted a few times. This sequence joins TRBV4-2 and TRBJ2-2; D unclear. CDR3 length: 18 residues. Germline loops: CDR1 LGHNA, CDR2 YNFKEQ. Trimming took 0 bases from V and 1 from J, leaving 15 bases between them. DNA for the CDR3: TGTGCCAGCAGCCAAGATCCCACTTACAGTCGGAACACCGGGGAGCTGTTTTTT. This gives the protein CASSQDPTYSRNTGELFF.

This clone came up a few times. This chain connects TRBV14 to TRBJ2-7, with a weak D call TRBD1 (5 bases). Trimming took 0 bases from V and 6 from J, leaving 15 bases between them. This CDR3 region has 15 residues. The V gene's germline CDR1 is SGHDN and CDR2 FVKESK. The CDR3 DNA sequence: TGTGCCAGCAGCCAAGATCCCGCAGGGCTGGCCGAGCAGTACTTC. Protein: CASSQDPAGLAEQYF.

The V call is TRBV7-8, the J call TRBJ1-2; D not resolved. V lost 2 bases, J lost 4 bases, and 20 bases lay in between. CDR1 is SGHVS, CDR2 FQNEAQ, per germline. The CDR3 sequence is 17 residues long. The CDR3 protein is CASSLTLPAGGSYGYTF. For the CDR3, the DNA is TGTGCCAGCAGCTTAACATTACCGGCGGGCGGGAGCTATGGCTACACCTTC.

V usage is TRBV5-4 and J usage is TRBJ2-1; D call uncertain. There are 13 residues in the CDR3. Germline CDR1 SGHNT, CDR2 YYREEE (reference sequence). V was clipped by 3 bases and J by 3 bases, with 7 bases between them. The CDR3 DNA reads TGTGCCAGCAGCTCCTATGGCTACAATGAGCAGTTCTTC. It is translated as CASSSYGYNEQFF.

CDR3 residues: CASSIKWTPRVGEQFF. The DNA for the CDR3 is TGTGCCAGCAGTATAAAGTGGACTCCGCGTGTTGGTGAGCAGTTCTTC. The genes are TRBV25-1 and TRBJ2-1, with D perhaps TRBD2 (5 bases). This CDR3 region has 16 residues. The germline V gene encodes CDR1 MGHDK and CDR2 SYGVNS. Trimming stripped 5 bases from V and 9 bases from J, with 23 bases between.

The chain couples TRBV5-6 to TRBJ2-6; weak D call: TRBD1 (6 bases). The CDR3 has 15 amino acids. The V gene's germline CDR1 is SGHDT and CDR2 YYEEEE. V was shortened by 1 base and J by 2 bases, with 7 bases between the two germline ends. This CDR3 reads CASSLQGTGANVLTF. CDR3 bases: TGTGCCAGCAGCTTGCAGGGGACTGGGGCCAACGTCCTGACTTTC.

This chain joins TRBV5-4 and TRBJ1-1; 11 positions agree with TRBD1. The trim removed 4 bases at V and 4 bases at J, leaving 6 bases unmatched. CDR1 is SGHNT, CDR2 YYREEE, per germline (reference sequence). The CDR3 sequence is 15 residues long. For the CDR3, the DNA is TGTGCCAGCAGCCAGCCCGGGACAGGGGGCACTGAAGCTTTCTTT. Amino acid sequence: CASSQPGTGGTEAFF.

This clone was detected once. J is TRBJ2-7 and V is TRBV21-1; the table's D gene call, TRBD1, was not cross checked with the DNA. TRBV21-1 is marked as a pseudogene. This CDR3 is 17 amino acids long. The CDR3 loop is CASSNTKDRVLSYEQYF. In DNA form, the CDR3 reads TGTGCCAGCAGCAACACCAAGGACAGGGTTCTTTCCTACGAGCAGTACTTC.

This rearrangement joins TRBV7-9 to TRBJ2-7; TRBD1 matches at 8 bases. The CDR3 length is 16 residues. CDR1 and CDR2 (germline): SEHNR, FQNEAQ (reference sequence). The junction had 9 bases not matched to a gene; V was cut back by 5 bases and J by 0 bases. The CDR3 loop is CASSQTTGGSSYEQYF. CDR3 nucleotides: TGTGCCAGCAGCCAGACCACAGGGGGAAGCTCCTACGAGCAGTACTTC.

The chain has TRBV4-2 and TRBJ2-5, with 7 bases fitting TRBD2. The CDR3 has 14 residues. Germline CDR1 and CDR2: LGHNA and YNFKEQ. The V gene end was trimmed by 5 bases and the J gene end by 3 bases; junction bases not matched to a gene: 6. The CDR3 DNA follows: TGTGCCAGCAGCAAGCTAAGCGGGGAAGAGACCCAGTACTTC. It yields the protein CASSKLSGEETQYF.